One TCR beta chain is described in this entry. Its antigen specificity is not known. No per-base quality is available; no much larger clone lies one base away. This record comes from a study of T cells after somatic rescue of genetic block (TCRdb year 2020). At the level of the whole study: What the study looked at was long-term robustness, specifically in a T-cell system that came about through somatic rescue of a genetic block in T-cell development.

The CDR3 covers 11 residues, taking in both the cysteine and the phenylalanine. The DNA shown is the 33-base CDR3, in frame from base 1. Trimming at the junction amounts to 4 bases on V and 4 bases on J, and the germline ends lie 4 bases apart. From the germline V gene (reference sequence), CDR1 is LNHDA and CDR2 is SQIVND. Library construction relied on the immunoSEQ multiplex PCR assay. Sourced from immuneACCESS, this table was stored by TCRdb with only in-frame sequences that have V and J called. A share of the clones is absent; for the studies checked, an unresolved V gene accounts for under half, and the remainder has no known explanation. This sample is represented by about 68,000 clones; approximately 90% of them were singletons. The top ten clones comprise over 2.5% of the sample.

The sequence joins TRBV19 to TRBJ1-2; the D gene is unclear. Sequencing used peripheral blood mononuclear cells (PBMCs). This TCR was sampled from a man aged 35-49 years. Here is the DNA: TGTGCCAGTAGTAGTGGCTATGGCTACACCTTC. It translates to CASSSGYGYTF.